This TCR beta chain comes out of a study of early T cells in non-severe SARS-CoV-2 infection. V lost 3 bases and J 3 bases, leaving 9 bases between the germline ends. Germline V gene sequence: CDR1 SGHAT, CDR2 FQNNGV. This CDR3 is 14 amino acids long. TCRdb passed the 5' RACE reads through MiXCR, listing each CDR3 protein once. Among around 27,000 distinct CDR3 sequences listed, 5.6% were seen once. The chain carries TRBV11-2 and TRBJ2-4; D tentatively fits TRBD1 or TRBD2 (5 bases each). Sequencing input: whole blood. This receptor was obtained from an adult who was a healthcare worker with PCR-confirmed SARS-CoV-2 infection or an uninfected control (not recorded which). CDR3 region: CASSFEGSKNIQYF. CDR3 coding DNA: TGTGCCAGCAGCTTTGAGGGGAGCAAAAACATTCAGTACTTC.